Below are 7 T cell receptor beta chains sequenced from a single sample in a study of blood T cell repertoires in COVID-19 (dated by TCRdb to 2019 to 2021). Receptor libraries were prepared by the immunoSEQ multiplex PCR assay. TCRdb provides this immuneACCESS table in a form limited to in-frame rearrangements. Some clones are lacking; in checked studies, under half of them reflect an unresolved V gene, and why the rest are absent is not known. Recorded for this sample are about 130,000 clones; less than 90% of them occurred a single time. The top ten hold approximately 6.6% of the sample. Material for sequencing was peripheral blood. The receptors were sampled from a man of 80 years or more with active or convalescent COVID-19.

The chain joins TRBV5-1 to TRBJ1-4; a possible D gene is TRBD1 (5 bases). V was pared by 7 bases and J by 4 bases, with 14 bases between. Per germline, CDR1 SGHRS and CDR2 YFSETQ. The CDR3 length is 14 residues. The CDR3 is CASRYGGNNEKLFF. The CDR3 DNA is TGCGCCAGCCGATACGGGGGGAATAATGAAAAACTGTTTTTT.

The J gene is TRBJ2-7, the V gene TRBV9; TRBD2 matches at 7 bases. This CDR3 comprises 15 residues. J lost 3 bases, V lost 4 bases, and 10 bases had no gene match. Germline V CDR1 and CDR2: SGDLS, YYNGEE. For the CDR3, the DNA is TGTGCCAGCAGCCCCGAGGGAGGGATCAGCTACGAGCAGTACTTC. It specifies CASSPEGGISYEQYF.

The chain has TRBV24-1 and TRBJ1-6, with D tentatively TRBD1 (6 bases). This CDR3 has 13 residues. The V gene lost 6 bases and the J gene lost 8 bases, with 10 bases spanning the gap. The germline V gene has CDR1 KGHDR and CDR2 SFDVKD. The CDR3 here is CATSRGGDSPLHF. CDR3 DNA sequence: TGTGCCACCAGTCGAGGGGGTGATTCACCCCTCCACTTT.

The chain couples TRBV2 to TRBJ1-1, with a tentative D call TRBD1 (5 bases). CDR3 length: 16 amino acids. Between the trimmed V and J ends, which lost 5 bases and 3 bases, there was a span of 19 bases. Germline CDR1 is SNHLY and CDR2 is FYNNEI. This CDR3 reads CASSSRRLGGDTEAFF. CDR3 DNA: TGTGCCAGCAGTTCCCGACGACTGGGGGGGGACACTGAAGCTTTCTTT.

This clone was detected only once. The CDR3: CASSRLPGAGGWETQYF. Here the CDR3 DNA reads TGTGCCAGCAGTCGATTGCCCGGAGCGGGCGGGTGGGAGACCCAGTACTTC. The chain is built from TRBV3-1 (or the pseudogene TRBV3-2) and TRBJ2-5, with D possibly being TRBD2 (6 bases). Germline lookup yields CDR1 LGHDT and CDR2 YNNKEL (reference sequence). The V gene lost 6 bases and the J gene lost 5 bases, with 25 bases spanning the gap. The CDR3 sequence is 17 residues long.

Details on this clone: One end of the junction does not line up with germline, which may come from a read error. The chain uses TRBV19 and TRBJ2-3; 7 bases are shared with TRBD1. From germline, CDR1 is LNHDA and CDR2 SQIVND (reference sequence). This CDR3 contains 15 residues. CDR3 loop: CASSPEQGSTDTQYF. The CDR3 DNA reads TGTGCCAGTAGTCCTGAACAGGGGAGCACGGATACGCAGTATTTT.

The J gene is TRBJ1-5, the V gene TRBV6-6; the D is unclear. The CDR3 runs 12 residues. Germline loops: CDR1 MNHNY, CDR2 SVGAGI (reference sequence). V lost 0 bases and J lost 7, with 4 bases in between. The chain's CDR3 is CASSYSSQPQHF. CDR3 nucleotides: TGTGCCAGCAGTTACTCAAGCCAGCCCCAGCATTTT.